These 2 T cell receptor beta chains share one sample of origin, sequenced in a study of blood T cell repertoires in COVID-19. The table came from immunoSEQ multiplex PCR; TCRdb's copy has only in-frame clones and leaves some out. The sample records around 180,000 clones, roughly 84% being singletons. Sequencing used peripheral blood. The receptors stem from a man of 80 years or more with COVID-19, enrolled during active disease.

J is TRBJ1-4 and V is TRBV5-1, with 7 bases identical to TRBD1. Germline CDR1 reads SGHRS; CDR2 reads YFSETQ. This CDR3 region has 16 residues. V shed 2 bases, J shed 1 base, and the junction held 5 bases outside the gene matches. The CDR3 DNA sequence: TGCGCCAGCAGCTTTCGGACAGGAGGAACTAATGAAAAACTGTTTTTT. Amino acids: CASSFRTGGTNEKLFF. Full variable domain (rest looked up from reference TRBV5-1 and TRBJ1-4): KAGVTQTPRYLIKTRGQQVTLSCSPISGHRSVSWYQQTPGQGLQFLFEYFSETQRNKGNFPGRFSGRQFSNSRSEMNVSTLELGDSALYLCASSFRTGGTNEKLFFGSGTQLSVL.

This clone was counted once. CDR3 residues: CASSPLTGNQPQHF. The DNA of the CDR3 is TGTGCCAGTAGTCCCCTGACAGGCAATCAGCCCCAGCATTTT. The J gene is TRBJ1-5, the V gene TRBV19, with a weak D call TRBD1 (5 bases). Germline V gene data show CDR1 as LNHDA and CDR2 as SQIVND (reference sequence). The ends were cut back, 5 bases at V and 2 bases at J, with 10 bases in the middle. The CDR3 is 14 residues long.